Ten or more counts support the clone carrying this T cell receptor (beta chain). The antigen is unknown. These data originate in a study of tumor-infiltrating lymphocytes in glioblastoma multiforme. Multiple V-beta primers and a C-beta primer amplified TCRB from RNA. Unique molecular identifiers were not described for the libraries. TCRdb re-called the multiplex PCR reads with MiXCR, one entry per CDR3 protein. The data show approximately 12,000 distinct CDR3 sequences, with roughly 70% seen just once and around 30% held by the top ten. Study findings and constraints: Clone frequencies may be distorted by unequal TCR transcripts per cell. The T cells in this sample were not sorted into functional subsets. Just one glioblastoma patient contributed to the TCR-mutation comparison.

The sample consisted of brain tumor tissue. This sequence was found in a male donor with glioblastoma.

CDR3 in amino acids: CASSLGGIDQPQHF. The CDR3 nucleotides are TGTGCCAGCAGCTTAGGTGGGATCGATCAGCCCCAGCATTTT. The rearrangement joins TRBV7-9 to TRBJ1-5; unclear D gene. Germline CDR1 reads SEHNR; CDR2 reads FQNEAQ (reference sequence). V was pared by 1 base and J by 5 bases, with 9 bases between. The CDR3 is 14 amino acids. Looking up the rest from reference TRBV7-9 and TRBJ1-5 gives the full variable domain: DTGVSQNPRHKITKRGQNVTFRCDPISEHNRLYWYRQTLGQGPEFLTYFQNEAQLEKSRLLSDRFSAERPKGSFSTLEIQRTEQGDSAMYLCASSLGGIDQPQHFGDGTRLSIL.